Shown below are 7 T cell receptor beta chains from a single sample sequenced in a study of blood T cell repertoires in COVID-19. Generated by immunoSEQ multiplex PCR, the TCRdb table keeps only in-frame clones and is missing some. The sample has around 120,000 clones, more than 65% seen once. The sequenced sample was peripheral blood. These receptors all come from a human donor in a cohort sampled during active COVID-19.

Only a few counts were recorded for this clone. This chain uses TRBV3-1 (or the pseudogene TRBV3-2) with TRBJ2-7; 11 positions agree with TRBD2. CDR1 is LGHDT and CDR2 is YNNKEL in the germline V gene (reference sequence). Trimming at V came to 1 base and at J to 2 bases, leaving 7 bases not matched to a gene. CDR3 length equals 17 residues. CDR3 in amino acids: CASSQGRLAGGAYEQYF. Written as DNA, the CDR3 is TGTGCCAGCAGCCAAGGTAGGCTAGCGGGAGGAGCCTACGAGCAGTACTTC.

The rearrangement joins TRBV11-3 to TRBJ2-3; possibly TRBD1 for D (6 bases). This CDR3 contains 15 residues. V dropped 0 bases and J dropped 4 bases, with 11 bases sitting between them. Germline CDR1 reads SGHNT; CDR2 reads YENEEA. CDR3 sequence: CASSLEGDKSDTQYF. The DNA for the CDR3 is TGTGCCAGCAGCTTAGAGGGGGACAAATCAGATACGCAGTATTTT.

The V gene is TRBV7-2, the J gene TRBJ2-7; D remains unclear. Germline V CDR1 and CDR2: SGHTA, FQGNSA. V lost 5 bases and J 7 bases, leaving 18 bases between the germline ends. The CDR3 contains 14 residues. DNA of the CDR3: TGTGCCAGCAGCCCAGACTCTATTCTTAGAGAGCAGTACTTC. It translates to CASSPDSILREQYF.

The chain carries TRBV7-6 and TRBJ1-2, with TRBD1 as a possible D gene (5 bases). Germline V lookup: CDR1 SGHVS, CDR2 FNYEAQ. The CDR3 length is 16 residues. Between the trimmed V and J ends, which lost 1 base and 3 bases, there was a span of 15 bases. The CDR3 coding sequence is TGTGCCAGCAGCTTAGACCCCGACAGTCCCTACTATGGCTACACCTTC. Its protein is CASSLDPDSPYYGYTF.

The V gene is TRBV7-2, the J gene TRBJ1-1; possible D gene TRBD1, 6 bases. The germline V gene has CDR1 SGHTA and CDR2 FQGNSA. This CDR3 spans 16 amino acids. V was cut by 2 bases and J by 1 base, with 14 bases left in between. CDR3 amino acids: CASSLTAGAQNTEAFF. The CDR3 DNA follows: TGTGCCAGCAGCTTAACCGCAGGGGCGCAGAACACTGAAGCTTTCTTT.

The chain employs TRBV19 and TRBJ2-2; possibly TRBD1 for D (5 bases). The CDR3 loop spans 14 amino acids. CDR1 is LNHDA and CDR2 is SQIVND in the germline V gene (reference sequence). The V and J ends lost 7 bases and 3 bases respectively, with 12 bases between them. In nucleotides, the CDR3 is TGTGCCAGTAAACCAGGGATGTACACCGGGGAGCTGTTTTTT. Its protein is CASKPGMYTGELFF. Using reference TRBV19 and TRBJ2-2 for the parts outside the CDR3, the full variable domain is DGGITQSPKYLFRKEGQNVTLSCEQNLNHDAMYWYRQDPGQGLRLIYYSQIVNDFQKGDIAEGYSVSREKKESFPLTVTSAQKNPTAFYLCASKPGMYTGELFFGEGSRLTVL.

The chain uses TRBV9 and TRBJ1-6, with TRBD1 matching 11 bases. V shed 0 bases and J 7 bases; nucleotides not matched to a gene: 3. The CDR3 spans 16 residues. CDR1 and CDR2 from the germline V gene are SGDLS and YYNGEE. CDR3 DNA sequence: TGTGCCAGCAGCGTAGGGGACAGGGGGGGAAATTCACCCCTCCACTTT. Translating gives CASSVGDRGGNSPLHF.